A few counts support the clone carrying this T cell receptor beta chain. Data came from immunoSEQ multiplex PCR; TCRdb stores just in-frame clones and leaves some out. The repertoire has 70,000 to 90,000 clones, about 78% of them found once; the top ten carry 20% to 25%. J lost 7 bases, V lost 4 bases, and 7 bases had no gene match. CDR3 size: 16 residues. Germline V gives CDR1 SGHTA, CDR2 FQGNSA. The data stem from a study of T cell responses to AZD1222 COVID-19 vaccine. The chain couples TRBV7-2 to TRBJ2-7, with 16 bases lining up with TRBD2. The clonotype comes from an adult in good health. The sample here was peripheral blood, taken on day 0 of AZD1222 vaccination. CDR3 protein: CASSSEGTSGREEQYF. CDR3 bases: TGTGCCAGCAGCTCGGAAGGGACTAGCGGGAGGGAAGAGCAGTACTTC.